This passage covers 7 T cell receptor beta chains from one sample sequenced in a study of shared clonotypes between healthy human individuals. Terminally differentiated effector memory CD45RA+ cells were excluded from the naive CD8 cells, which were CD45RO-negative and positively selected for CCR7. Clones were read by immunoSEQ multiplex PCR, and TCRdb kept only the in-frame ones, dropping some. The sample lists millions of clones, about 95% occurring once. The source material was naive CD8+ T cells sorted from blood. The receptors were sampled from a man between 18 and 29 years old in good health.

The gene calls are TRBV30 and TRBJ2-1; either TRBD1 or TRBD2 may supply D (5 bases each). Looked up from germline, CDR1 is GTSNPN and CDR2 is SVGIG (reference sequence). This CDR3 spans 14 amino acids. Between the trimmed V and J ends, which lost 5 bases and 9 bases, there was a span of 20 bases. The CDR3 DNA follows: TGTGCCTGGTCGAGGGCCGGAGAAGGGGTTGAGCAGTTCTTC. Encoded protein: CAWSRAGEGVEQFF.

This chain joins TRBV11-2 and TRBJ2-3, with 7 bases lining up with TRBD2. Germline assignment: CDR1 SGHAT and CDR2 FQNNGV. V lost 0 bases, J lost 0 bases, and 3 bases stayed unmatched. The length of the CDR3 is 16 residues. CDR3 in DNA: TGTGCCAGCAGCTTAGACAGCGGGATTAGCACAGATACGCAGTATTTT. Translation gives CASSLDSGISTDTQYF.

The V call is TRBV9, the J call TRBJ2-1; perhaps TRBD1 as D (5 bases). With 0 bases removed from V and 5 bases from J, the gap between germline ends came to 15 bases. This CDR3 is 16 amino acids long. Germline assignment: CDR1 SGDLS and CDR2 YYNGEE. CDR3 sequence: CASSVVPGWGDNEQFF. In DNA form, the CDR3 reads TGTGCCAGCAGCGTAGTTCCTGGGTGGGGCGACAATGAGCAGTTCTTC.

The rearrangement links TRBV7-9 to TRBJ2-5; TRBD2 matches 7 bases. The J call is uncertain, as TRBJ2-7 better fits the DNA end. Germline lookup yields CDR1 SEHNR and CDR2 FQNEAQ (reference sequence). This CDR3 is 14 amino acids long. The CDR3 DNA sequence: TGTGCCAGCAGCTTAGCGGGAGGGGATTACGAGCAGTACTTC. Protein product: CASSLAGGDYEQYF.

V and J are TRBV21-1 and TRBJ2-7; the D call TRBD2 from the table was never checked on the DNA. TRBV21-1 is shown as a pseudogene. This CDR3 is 17 amino acids long. The CDR3 region has the DNA TGTGCCAGCAGCATGGCGGGGGGCGAAACTGGATCCTACGAGCAGTACTTC. Its translation is CASSMAGGETGSYEQYF.

The CDR3 DNA reads as TGTGCCAGCAGCGTAGGGGACAGGGGTTCGGATTCACCCCTCCACTTT. Its protein product is CASSVGDRGSDSPLHF. The chain uses TRBV9 and TRBJ1-6; TRBD1 matches 10 bases. CDR3 length: 16 residues. V trimming: 0 bases; J trimming: 8 bases; junction bases outside the gene matches: 5. Germline CDR1 reads SGDLS; CDR2 reads YYNGEE.

This rearrangement joins TRBV27 to TRBJ1-5; D possibly corresponds to TRBD1 (5 bases). CDR1 and CDR2 (germline): MNHEY, SMNVEV (reference sequence). The CDR3 loop spans 14 amino acids. Trimming took off 3 bases at V and 3 bases at J, with 9 bases between the two ends. This CDR3 is CASSFRAANQPQHF. CDR3 coding DNA: TGTGCCAGCAGTTTCAGGGCAGCCAATCAGCCCCAGCATTTT.